The 10 T cell receptor beta chains given below trace back to one sample, sequenced in a study of blood T cell repertoires in COVID-19. The repertoire was sequenced with immunoSEQ multiplex PCR; TCRdb's copy has only in-frame clones and lacks some. Among roughly 250,000 clones, 75% to 90% were seen once, and the ten largest hold 3.5% to 4.5%. The specimen was peripheral blood. The receptors were gathered from a woman aged 40-49 years with acute or convalescent COVID-19.

In this sample, this clone turned up once. The chain uses TRBV30 and TRBJ2-2; D is perhaps TRBD2 (5 bases). Germline CDR1 GTSNPN, CDR2 SVGIG (reference sequence). The ends were cut back, 3 bases at V and 0 bases at J, with 14 bases in the middle. CDR3 size: 16 residues. The CDR3 sequence is CAWSGVRSANTGELFF. The CDR3 DNA is TGTGCCTGGAGCGGGGTTCGATCAGCGAACACCGGGGAGCTGTTTTTT.

The chain couples TRBV5-1 to TRBJ1-1; no clear D. Germline V lookup: CDR1 SGHRS, CDR2 YFSETQ. The CDR3 consists of 15 residues. V dropped 4 bases and J dropped 3 bases, with 16 bases sitting between them. In DNA, the CDR3 is TGCGCCAGCAGCCCTGACAACCCCGTAGACACTGAAGCTTTCTTT. As protein: CASSPDNPVDTEAFF.

This clone was picked up a small number of times. The chain uses TRBV6-2 or TRBV6-3 and TRBJ1-1; D is undetermined. The V end was cut by 5 bases, the J end by 8 bases, with 15 bases between. The CDR3 sequence is 13 residues long. Germline CDR1 reads MNHEY; CDR2 reads SVGEGT. The DNA for the CDR3 is TGTGCCAGCAGTGGTAGGACTATGTTAGAAGCTTTCTTT. This encodes CASSGRTMLEAFF.

The chain uses TRBV4-1 and TRBJ2-6; TRBD2 might be the D (6 bases). The CDR3 has 17 residues. Germline values: CDR1 MGHRA, CDR2 YSYEKL. With 4 bases removed from V and 0 bases from J, the gap between germline ends came to 13 bases. The chain's CDR3 is CASSPGVRVSGANVLTF. In DNA form, the CDR3 reads TGCGCCAGCAGCCCGGGGGTACGGGTCTCTGGGGCCAACGTCCTGACTTTC.

V usage is TRBV30 and J usage is TRBJ2-6; TRBD1 aligns across 7 bases. The CDR3 is 13 residues long. Germline CDR1 is GTSNPN and CDR2 is SVGIG (reference sequence). The J segment lost 12 bases and the V segment lost 4 bases, leaving 9 bases of the junction unmatched. CDR3: CAWIRQGPVVLTF. In DNA, the CDR3 is TGTGCCTGGATAAGACAGGGCCCTGTCGTCCTGACTTTC.

This clone was detected a few times. V is TRBV3-1 (or the pseudogene TRBV3-2) and J is TRBJ1-2; D gene unclear. The CDR3 consists of 13 residues. V was cut by 0 bases and J by 8 bases, with 10 bases left in between. CDR1 is LGHDT and CDR2 is YNNKEL in the germline V gene (reference sequence). CDR3 coding DNA: TGTGCCAGCAGCCAAGAGGGCCTTCCGGGCTACACCTTC. This codes for CASSQEGLPGYTF.

The chain combines TRBV24-1 with TRBJ2-3; D remains unclear. V shed 4 bases and J shed 3 bases, with 4 bases lying between them. This CDR3 spans 12 amino acids. Looked up from germline, CDR1 is KGHDR and CDR2 is SFDVKD. The CDR3 is CATSESTDTQYF. The CDR3 DNA is TGTGCCACCAGTGAATCAACAGATACGCAGTATTTT.

The rearrangement uses TRBV4-1 and TRBJ2-7; 8 bases are shared with TRBD2. Per the germline V gene, CDR1 is MGHRA and CDR2 is YSYEKL. V shed 1 base and J 7 bases; nucleotides not matched to a gene: 3. This CDR3 has 13 residues. The CDR3: CASSQVPGGEQYV. The CDR3 DNA reads TGCGCCAGCAGCCAAGTTCCGGGGGGGGAGCAGTACGTC.

The chain links TRBV18 to TRBJ1-2, with 10 bases matching TRBD1. Trimming removed 1 base from V and 9 bases from J; junction bases left unmatched: 11. Germline CDR1 reads KGHSH; CDR2 reads LQKENI. The CDR3 covers 16 residues. CDR3 DNA: TGTGCCAGCTCACCACGATCCCCGGGACAGGGGAATCGCTACACCTTC. Translating gives CASSPRSPGQGNRYTF. Full variable domain (rest looked up from reference TRBV18 and TRBJ1-2): NAGVMQNPRHLVRRRGQEARLRCSPMKGHSHVYWYRQLPEEGLKFMVYLQKENIIDESGMPKERFSAEFPKEGPSILRIQQVVRGDSAAYFCASSPRSPGQGNRYTFGSGTRLTVV.

For the CDR3, the DNA is TGTGCCAGCAGCTTTACAGGGGGCCGACAGCCCCAGCATTTT. It yields the protein CASSFTGGRQPQHF. The genes are TRBV7-8 and TRBJ1-5; 9 bases match TRBD1. The CDR3 spans 14 residues. Losses at the gene ends were 3 bases for V and 7 bases for J; bases not matched to a gene: 4. CDR1 SGHVS and CDR2 FQNEAQ come from the germline V gene.